A selection of T cell receptor beta chains follows, all from one sample in a study of blood T cells in healthy people across ages. TCRdb recomputed calls from the 5' RACE reads with MiXCR, one row per CDR3 protein. The sample has hundreds of thousands of distinct CDR3 sequences, about 28% seen once. Sequenced material: blood. All receptors derive from a woman aged 80 or over in good health. Both conserved end residues are part of each CDR3. D genes are given only for firm matches. The listing skips clone size in some rows; elsewhere it reads once, few, many or a size class.

J gene: TRBJ1-1
clone size: many
V gene: TRBV5-1
D gene: TRBD1
CDR3 protein: CASSRDRVNTEAFF
CDR3 DNA: TGTGCCAGCAGTAGGGACAGGGTGAACACTGAAGCTTTCTTT

J gene: TRBJ2-1
clone size: NA
V gene: TRBV7-8
D gene: NA
CDR3 protein: CASSYDLNSYNEQFF
CDR3 DNA: TGTGCCAGCAGCTATGACCTCAACTCCTACAATGAGCAGTTCTTC

J gene: TRBJ2-3
clone size: NA
V gene: TRBV2
D gene: TRBD2
CDR3 protein: CASSERASGPTDTQYF
CDR3 DNA: TGTGCCAGCAGTGAACGGGCTAGCGGACCCACAGATACGCAGTATTTT

J gene: TRBJ1-1
clone size: once
V gene: TRBV6-2/TRBV6-3
D gene: NA
CDR3 protein: CASSYRRGHGAFF
CDR3 DNA: TGTGCCAGCAGTTATAGACGGGGCCACGGAGCTTTCTTT

J gene: TRBJ1-1
clone size: NA
V gene: TRBV5-1
D gene: NA
CDR3 protein: CASSQEDGGGAFF
CDR3 DNA: TGCGCCAGCAGCCAGGAGGATGGGGGGGGAGCTTTCTTT

J gene: TRBJ2-5
clone size: many
V gene: TRBV20-1
D gene: TRBD1
CDR3 protein: CSARNRGRGETQYF
CDR3 DNA: TGCAGTGCTAGAAACAGGGGTCGTGGAGAGACCCAGTACTTC

J gene: TRBJ2-1
clone size: NA
V gene: TRBV12-3/TRBV12-4
D gene: NA
CDR3 protein: CASSPTQETQFF
CDR3 DNA: TGTGCCAGCAGCCCCACCCAAGAGACCCAGTTCTTC

J gene: TRBJ1-5
clone size: few
V gene: TRBV7-2
D gene: NA
CDR3 protein: CASSSTSSNQPQHF
CDR3 DNA: TGTGCCAGCAGTTCGACCTCTAGCAATCAGCCCCAGCATTTT

J gene: TRBJ2-7
clone size: few
V gene: TRBV7-9
D gene: NA
CDR3 protein: CASSQKEAQYF
CDR3 DNA: TGTGCCAGCAGCCAAAAAGAGGCCCAGTACTTC

J gene: TRBJ2-7
clone size: many
V gene: TRBV30
D gene: NA
CDR3 protein: CAWSGSHPYEQYF
CDR3 DNA: TGTGCCTGGAGTGGTTCACATCCCTACGAGCAGTACTTC

J gene: TRBJ2-7
clone size: many
V gene: TRBV4-1
D gene: TRBD1
CDR3 protein: CASSQAQGAYEQYF
CDR3 DNA: TGCGCCAGCAGCCAGGCCCAGGGGGCCTACGAGCAGTACTTC

J gene: TRBJ1-6
clone size: NA
V gene: TRBV5-1
D gene: TRBD1
CDR3 protein: CASSPIYQGDSPPHF
CDR3 DNA: TGCGCCAGCAGCCCGATCTACCAGGGGGATTCACCCCCCCACTTT

J gene: TRBJ1-4
clone size: NA
V gene: TRBV5-6
D gene: NA
CDR3 protein: CASSRTLHSTNEKLFF
CDR3 DNA: TGTGCCAGCAGCAGGACCCTCCACTCAACTAATGAAAAACTGTTTTTT

J gene: TRBJ1-2
clone size: many
V gene: TRBV20-1
D gene: NA
CDR3 protein: CSARGTDYGYTF
CDR3 DNA: TGCAGTGCTAGAGGGACAGACTATGGCTACACCTTC

J gene: TRBJ2-3
clone size: many
V gene: TRBV20-1
D gene: TRBD1
CDR3 protein: CSATEQGAFFGTDTQYF
CDR3 DNA: TGCAGTGCTACAGAACAGGGGGCGTTTTTCGGCACAGATACGCAGTATTTT

J gene: TRBJ2-1
clone size: NA
V gene: TRBV12-3/TRBV12-4
D gene: NA
CDR3 protein: CASSLVQGRDEQFF
CDR3 DNA: TGTGCCAGCAGTTTAGTACAGGGTAGGGATGAGCAGTTCTTC

J gene: TRBJ2-5
clone size: NA
V gene: TRBV3-1
D gene: NA
CDR3 protein: CASSPWRREETQYF
CDR3 DNA: TGTGCCAGCAGCCCCTGGAGACGCGAAGAGACCCAGTACTTC

J gene: TRBJ1-1
clone size: NA
V gene: TRBV12-3/TRBV12-4
D gene: NA
CDR3 protein: CASSPFGITAFF
CDR3 DNA: TGTGCCAGCAGTCCTTTTGGCATTACAGCTTTCTTT

J gene: TRBJ1-5
clone size: few
V gene: TRBV30
D gene: TRBD1
CDR3 protein: CAWSVSGQLNQPQHF
CDR3 DNA: TGTGCCTGGAGTGTATCGGGACAGCTCAATCAGCCCCAGCATTTT

J gene: TRBJ1-1
clone size: NA
V gene: TRBV5-1
D gene: NA
CDR3 protein: CASSPRGGRDTEAFF
CDR3 DNA: TGCGCCAGCAGCCCAAGGGGGGGGCGTGACACTGAAGCTTTCTTT

J gene: TRBJ2-1
clone size: NA
V gene: TRBV18
D gene: TRBD1
CDR3 protein: CASSTKAAGGNEQFF
CDR3 DNA: TGTGCCAGCTCAACAAAGGCGGCAGGGGGCAATGAGCAGTTCTTC

J gene: TRBJ2-7
clone size: NA
V gene: TRBV20-1
D gene: NA
CDR3 protein: CSARQGGNNYNEQYF
CDR3 DNA: TGCAGTGCCCGGCAAGGGGGGAACAACTACAATGAGCAGTACTTC

J gene: TRBJ2-1
clone size: many
V gene: TRBV11-2
D gene: NA
CDR3 protein: CASSLGPRRGYNEQFF
CDR3 DNA: TGTGCCAGCAGCTTAGGGCCCCGGAGGGGGTACAATGAGCAGTTCTTC

J gene: TRBJ2-3
clone size: NA
V gene: TRBV5-5
D gene: TRBD1
CDR3 protein: CASSLPRTGSTNTQYF
CDR3 DNA: TGTGCCAGCAGCTTACCTAGGACAGGGAGCACAAATACGCAGTATTTT

J gene: TRBJ2-1
clone size: NA
V gene: TRBV7-8
D gene: NA
CDR3 protein: CFGRVKYVEQFF
CDR3 DNA: TGCTTCGGACGGGTAAAGTATGTTGAGCAGTTCTTC

J gene: TRBJ2-6
clone size: many
V gene: TRBV24-1
D gene: NA
CDR3 protein: CATSDYSSGANVLTF
CDR3 DNA: TGTGCCACCAGTGATTACAGCTCTGGGGCCAACGTCCTGACTTTC

J gene: TRBJ1-6
clone size: NA
V gene: TRBV2
D gene: TRBD1
CDR3 protein: CASNPWQGATSGYSPLHF
CDR3 DNA: TGTGCCAGCAACCCGTGGCAGGGGGCGACTTCCGGCTATTCACCCCTCCACTTT

J gene: TRBJ1-4
clone size: NA
V gene: TRBV5-1
D gene: NA
CDR3 protein: CASSPILRRATNEKLFF
CDR3 DNA: TGCGCCAGCAGCCCTATTCTCAGAAGAGCAACTAATGAAAAACTGTTTTTT

J gene: TRBJ2-7
clone size: NA
V gene: TRBV24-1
D gene: TRBD1
CDR3 protein: CATSEKGTGGNEQYF
CDR3 DNA: TGTGCCACCAGCGAGAAAGGGACAGGGGGCAATGAGCAGTACTTC

J gene: TRBJ2-3
clone size: many
V gene: TRBV7-2
D gene: TRBD2
CDR3 protein: CASSLGGTTFTDTQYF
CDR3 DNA: TGTGCCAGCAGCCTGGGCGGGACTACCTTCACAGATACGCAGTATTTT

J gene: TRBJ2-7
clone size: many
V gene: TRBV20-1
D gene: NA
CDR3 protein: CSARLPDSYYEQYF
CDR3 DNA: TGCAGTGCTAGATTACCAGACAGCTACTACGAGCAGTACTTC

J gene: TRBJ2-3
clone size: NA
V gene: TRBV27
D gene: NA
CDR3 protein: CASRYTVGSDTQYF
CDR3 DNA: TGTGCCAGCAGGTACACAGTGGGATCAGATACGCAGTATTTT

J gene: TRBJ1-2
clone size: NA
V gene: TRBV15
D gene: NA
CDR3 protein: CATSRVDRTNYGYTF
CDR3 DNA: TGTGCCACCAGCAGAGTCGATAGGACTAACTATGGCTACACCTTC

J gene: TRBJ1-1
clone size: NA
V gene: TRBV12-3/TRBV12-4
D gene: NA
CDR3 protein: CASSFFGAEAFF
CDR3 DNA: TGTGCCAGCAGTTTTTTTGGGGCTGAAGCTTTCTTT

J gene: TRBJ2-7
clone size: few
V gene: TRBV20-1
D gene: NA
CDR3 protein: CSAGGRGRGGQYF
CDR3 DNA: TGCAGTGCCGGGGGGCGGGGGAGAGGTGGGCAGTACTTC

J gene: TRBJ1-2
clone size: many
V gene: TRBV5-1
D gene: NA
CDR3 protein: CASSSGGNYGYTF
CDR3 DNA: TGCGCCAGCAGCTCTGGGGGTAACTATGGCTACACCTTC

J gene: TRBJ1-4
clone size: many
V gene: TRBV6-6
D gene: NA
CDR3 protein: CASSYLRGEEKLFF
CDR3 DNA: TGTGCCAGCAGTTATCTCAGGGGCGAAGAAAAACTGTTTTTT